This T cell receptor beta chain was captured in a study of immune evolution from preneoplasia to lung adenocarcinoma. Nucleic acids came from premalignant or tumor cells enriched by macro-dissection. Study observations and caveats: Normal lung had highest clonality; later lesions appeared denser, more diverse.

Points on this clone: Its antigen is still unknown.

Profiling relied on immunoSEQ multiplex PCR, and the TCRdb table lists in-frame clones only, not all of them. The sample has approximately 3,700 clones; 87% are singletons. This CDR3 contains 14 residues. Trimming stripped 0 bases from V and 5 bases from J, with 8 bases between. The germline gives CDR1 LGHNA, CDR2 YSLEER. The specimen was FFPE minimally invasive lung adenocarcinoma tissue. This chain connects TRBV4-3 to TRBJ2-4; D not resolved. The receptor comes from an older donor with lung adenocarcinoma. CDR3 residues: CASSQDFGENIQYF. The CDR3 DNA reads TGCGCCAGCAGCCAAGATTTCGGCGAAAACATTCAGTACTTC.